The clone carrying this T cell receptor beta chain was counted between two and nine times. Its antigen is not known. Each CDR3 protein gets one entry after TCRdb re-called the reads with MiXCR. The table has some 900,000 distinct CDR3 sequences, about 30% seen once; the top ten hold 9.5% to 15%. The sample belongs to a study of T cell repertoires in cytomegalovirus infection. At the level of the study: Based on public TCR beta signatures, there were indications of CMV infection and of a matching HLA type. Regarding the study as a whole: Predominance within the ex vivo response was attributable to HLA-C-restricted CMV-specific TCR beta clonotypes. CMV carriers with the relevant HLA were identified by cumulative public TCR beta family frequency.

The CDR3 has 14 amino acids. CDR1 is SGHAT and CDR2 is FQDESV in the germline V gene (reference sequence). With 1 base removed from V and 2 bases from J, the gap between germline ends came to 8 bases. V and J are TRBV11-1 and TRBJ2-5; D not resolved. The receptor was derived from a human donor in good health (CMV status not recorded). Some clones in this sample may be carry-over from other donors' samples. The input for sequencing was cultured CD8+ T cells from PBMCs, taken from culture after CMV antigen stimulation. The CDR3 nucleotides read TGTGCCAGCAGCTTAGTGTCCAGGCAAGAGACCCAGTACTTC. This encodes CASSLVSRQETQYF.